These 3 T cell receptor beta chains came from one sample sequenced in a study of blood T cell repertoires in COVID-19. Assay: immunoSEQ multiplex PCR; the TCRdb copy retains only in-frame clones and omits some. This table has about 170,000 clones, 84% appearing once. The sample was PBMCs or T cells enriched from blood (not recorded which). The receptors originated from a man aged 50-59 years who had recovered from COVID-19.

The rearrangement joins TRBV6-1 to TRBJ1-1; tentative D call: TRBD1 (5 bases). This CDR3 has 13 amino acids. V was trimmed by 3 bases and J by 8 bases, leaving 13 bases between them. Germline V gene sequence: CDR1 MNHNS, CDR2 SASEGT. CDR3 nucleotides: TGTGCCAGCAGTGATCGGGGGAGACGGGAAGCTTTCTTT. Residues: CASSDRGRREAFF.

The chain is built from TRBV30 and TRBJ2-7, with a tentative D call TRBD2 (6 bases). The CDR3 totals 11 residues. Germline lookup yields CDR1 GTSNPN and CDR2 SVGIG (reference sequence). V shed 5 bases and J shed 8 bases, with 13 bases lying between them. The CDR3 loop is CAWGGAGQQYF. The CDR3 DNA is TGTGCCTGGGGAGGGGCGGGGCAGCAGTACTTC.

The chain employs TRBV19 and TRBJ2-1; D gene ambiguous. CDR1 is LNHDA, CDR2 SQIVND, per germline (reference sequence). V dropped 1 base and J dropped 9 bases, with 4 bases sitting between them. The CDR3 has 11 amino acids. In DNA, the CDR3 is TGTGCCAGTAGTATAGCTAGTGAGCAGTTCTTC. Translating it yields CASSIASEQFF.